This is a list of T cell receptor beta chains from one sample in a study of response to subunit inactivated influenza vaccine. TCRdb processed the RT-PCR reads anew with MiXCR; each CDR3 protein has one entry. The sample consists of more than 450,000 distinct CDR3 sequences, 12% of them appearing once. Here the sequenced sample was PBMCs from blood, taken on the day of vaccination. Receptors were obtained from a man aged 45-65 years who received an inactivated influenza vaccine. CDR3s include the opening cysteine and the closing phenylalanine or tryptophan. Each record gives: D gene, J gene, clone size, V gene, CDR3 DNA, CDR3 protein. The D gene is left open where the match is weak. Clone size is given for some rows only: seen once, a few or many times, or a class if the clone is expanded.

d_call: NA; j_call: TRBJ2-5; clone_size: many; v_call: TRBV28; cdr3_nt: TGTGCCAGCATTAAGGACACTCAAGAGACCCAGTACTTC; cdr3_aa: CASIKDTQETQYF
d_call: TRBD1; j_call: TRBJ2-7; clone_size: few; v_call: TRBV9; cdr3_nt: TGTGCCAGCAGCGTAGGGACAGGCCAAGGCTACGAGCAGTACTTC; cdr3_aa: CASSVGTGQGYEQYF
d_call: TRBD1; j_call: TRBJ2-1; clone_size: few; v_call: TRBV20-1; cdr3_nt: TGCAGTGCACCGGGGACAGGGGCTAATGAGCAGTTCTTC; cdr3_aa: CSAPGTGANEQFF
d_call: NA; j_call: TRBJ2-1; clone_size: many; v_call: TRBV5-1; cdr3_nt: TGCGCCAGCAGCTCGGGACTGCTCTACAATGAGCAGTTCTTC; cdr3_aa: CASSSGLLYNEQFF
d_call: NA; j_call: TRBJ1-4; clone_size: few; v_call: TRBV7-2; cdr3_nt: TGTGCCAGCAGCCGAGCGGGAAAGAATGAAAAACTGTTTTTT; cdr3_aa: CASSRAGKNEKLFF
d_call: NA; j_call: TRBJ2-1; clone_size: NA; v_call: TRBV10-3; cdr3_nt: TGTGCCATCAGTGAGTCGAGAACGGGGAGCTCCTACAATGAGCAGTTCTTC; cdr3_aa: CAISESRTGSSYNEQFF
d_call: NA; j_call: TRBJ1-1; clone_size: many; v_call: TRBV11-2; cdr3_nt: TGTGCCAGCAGCTTAGAGCTCATGAACACTGAAGCTTTCTTT; cdr3_aa: CASSLELMNTEAFF
d_call: TRBD2; j_call: TRBJ2-2; clone_size: few; v_call: TRBV28; cdr3_nt: TGTGCCAGCAGCGGATTTAGCGGGAGAGGAACCGGGGAGCTGTTTTTT; cdr3_aa: CASSGFSGRGTGELFF
d_call: TRBD1; j_call: TRBJ2-4; clone_size: NA; v_call: TRBV2; cdr3_nt: TGTGCCAGCAGTGAAGCATGGTTGCAGGGGGCCTCCAAAAACATTCAGTACTTC; cdr3_aa: CASSEAWLQGASKNIQYF
d_call: TRBD1; j_call: TRBJ1-1; clone_size: NA; v_call: TRBV12-3/TRBV12-4; cdr3_nt: TGTGCCAGCAGTTGGGACAGCATGAACACTGAAGCTTTCTTT; cdr3_aa: CASSWDSMNTEAFF
d_call: NA; j_call: TRBJ2-3; clone_size: NA; v_call: TRBV6-5; cdr3_nt: TGTGCCAGCAGTTATCTTTGGGACATGAATACGCAGTATTTT; cdr3_aa: CASSYLWDMNTQYF
d_call: NA; j_call: TRBJ2-5; clone_size: NA; v_call: TRBV5-6; cdr3_nt: TGTGCCAGCAGCATAATCCGGCAGGGACAAGAGACCCAGTACTTC; cdr3_aa: CASSIIRQGQETQYF
d_call: NA; j_call: TRBJ1-1; clone_size: few; v_call: TRBV6-1; cdr3_nt: TGTGCCAGCAGTATAACGGAGAACACTGAAGCTTTCTTT; cdr3_aa: CASSITENTEAFF
d_call: TRBD2; j_call: TRBJ2-1; clone_size: few; v_call: TRBV28; cdr3_nt: TGTGCCAGCAGTATAACAGGGCGACGACTAGCGGGAGTCGACAATGAGCAGTTCTTC; cdr3_aa: CASSITGRRLAGVDNEQFF
d_call: NA; j_call: TRBJ2-7; clone_size: many; v_call: TRBV3-1; cdr3_nt: TGTGCCAGCAGCCGGAATAGCGGAGACTACGAGCAGTACTTC; cdr3_aa: CASSRNSGDYEQYF